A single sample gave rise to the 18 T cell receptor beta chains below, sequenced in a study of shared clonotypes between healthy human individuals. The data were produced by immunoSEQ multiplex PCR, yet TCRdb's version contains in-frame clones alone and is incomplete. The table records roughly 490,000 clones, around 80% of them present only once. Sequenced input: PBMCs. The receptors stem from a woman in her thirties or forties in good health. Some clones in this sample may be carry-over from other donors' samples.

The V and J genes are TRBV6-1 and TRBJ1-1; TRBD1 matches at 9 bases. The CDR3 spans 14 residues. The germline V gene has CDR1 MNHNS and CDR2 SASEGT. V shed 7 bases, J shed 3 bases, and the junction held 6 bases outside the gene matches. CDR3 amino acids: CASTTGGADTEAFF. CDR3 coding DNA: TGTGCCAGCACTACAGGGGGCGCGGACACTGAAGCTTTCTTT.

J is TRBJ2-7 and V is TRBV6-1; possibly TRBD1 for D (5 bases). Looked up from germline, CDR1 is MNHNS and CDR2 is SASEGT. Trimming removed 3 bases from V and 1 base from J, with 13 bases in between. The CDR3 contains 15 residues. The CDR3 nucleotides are TGTGCCAGCAGTGATAGCCCCGACAGTTCCTACGAGCAGTACTTC. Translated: CASSDSPDSSYEQYF.

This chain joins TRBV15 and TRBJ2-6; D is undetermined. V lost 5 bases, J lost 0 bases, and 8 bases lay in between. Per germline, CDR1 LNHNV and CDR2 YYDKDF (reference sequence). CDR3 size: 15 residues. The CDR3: CATSPRRSGANVLTF. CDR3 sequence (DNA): TGTGCCACCAGCCCTAGACGCTCTGGGGCCAACGTCCTGACTTTC.

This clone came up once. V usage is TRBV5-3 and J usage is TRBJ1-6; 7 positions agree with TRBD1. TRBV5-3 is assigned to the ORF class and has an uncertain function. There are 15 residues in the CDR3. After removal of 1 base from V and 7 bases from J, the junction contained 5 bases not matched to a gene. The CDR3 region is CARSLRGGINSPLHF. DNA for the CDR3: TGTGCCAGAAGCTTGCGAGGGGGCATAAATTCACCCCTCCACTTT.

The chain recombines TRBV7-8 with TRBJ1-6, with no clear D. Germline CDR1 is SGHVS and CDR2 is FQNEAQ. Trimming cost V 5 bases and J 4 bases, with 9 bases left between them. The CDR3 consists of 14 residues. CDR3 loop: CASSVEQYNSPLHF. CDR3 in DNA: TGTGCCAGCAGCGTTGAGCAGTATAATTCACCCCTCCACTTT.

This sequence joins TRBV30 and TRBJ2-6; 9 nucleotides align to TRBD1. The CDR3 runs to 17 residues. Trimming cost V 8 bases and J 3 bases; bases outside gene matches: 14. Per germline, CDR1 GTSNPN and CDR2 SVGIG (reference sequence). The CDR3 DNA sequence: TGTGCCCTCCTATCGGGACAGGGTCTTTATGGGGCCAACGTCCTGACTTTC. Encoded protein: CALLSGQGLYGANVLTF.

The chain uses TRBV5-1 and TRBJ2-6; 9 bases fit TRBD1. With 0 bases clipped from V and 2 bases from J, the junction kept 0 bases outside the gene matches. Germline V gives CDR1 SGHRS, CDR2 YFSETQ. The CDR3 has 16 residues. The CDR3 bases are TGCGCCAGCAGCTTGGACAGGGGGCCTGGGGCCAACGTCCTGACTTTC. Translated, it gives CASSLDRGPGANVLTF.

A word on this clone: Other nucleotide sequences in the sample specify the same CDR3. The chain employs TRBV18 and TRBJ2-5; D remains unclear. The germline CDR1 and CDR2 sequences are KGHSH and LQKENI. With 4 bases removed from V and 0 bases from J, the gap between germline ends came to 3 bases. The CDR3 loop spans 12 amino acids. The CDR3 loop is CASSQYQETQYF. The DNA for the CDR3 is TGTGCCAGCTCACAGTACCAAGAGACCCAGTACTTC.

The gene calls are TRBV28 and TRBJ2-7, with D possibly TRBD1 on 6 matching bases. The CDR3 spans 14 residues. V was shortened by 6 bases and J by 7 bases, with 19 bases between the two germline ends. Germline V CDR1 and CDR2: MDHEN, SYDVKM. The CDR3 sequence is CASRDFDRSGEQYF. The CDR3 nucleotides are TGTGCCAGCAGAGACTTCGACAGGTCGGGTGAGCAGTACTTC.

The CDR3 region has the DNA TGCGCCAGCAGCTCGCGGGAGACCCAGTACTTC. Amino acids: CASSSRETQYF. The chain uses TRBV5-1 and TRBJ2-5; no firm D call. V was trimmed by 3 bases and J by 5 bases, leaving 5 bases between them. The CDR3 totals 11 residues. Germline V lookup: CDR1 SGHRS, CDR2 YFSETQ.

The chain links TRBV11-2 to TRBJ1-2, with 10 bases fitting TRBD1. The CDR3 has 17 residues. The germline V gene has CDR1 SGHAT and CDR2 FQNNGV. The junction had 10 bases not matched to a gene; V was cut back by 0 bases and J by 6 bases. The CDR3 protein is CASSLDWTGTGVHGYTF. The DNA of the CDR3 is TGTGCCAGCAGCTTAGATTGGACTGGGACAGGGGTTCATGGCTACACCTTC.

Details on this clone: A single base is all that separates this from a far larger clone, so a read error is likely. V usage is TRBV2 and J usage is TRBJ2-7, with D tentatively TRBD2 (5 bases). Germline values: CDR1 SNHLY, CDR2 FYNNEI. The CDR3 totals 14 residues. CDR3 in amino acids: CAGSEGSYSYEQYF. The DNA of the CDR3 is TGTGCCGGCAGTGAGGGCAGCTACTCCTACGAGCAGTACTTC.

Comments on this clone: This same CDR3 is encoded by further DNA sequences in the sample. The CDR3: CASSVATGDEQYF. DNA of the CDR3: TGTGCCAGCAGCGTAGCTACGGGTGACGAGCAGTACTTC. The genes are TRBV9 and TRBJ2-7; D is unresolved. Germline V lookup: CDR1 SGDLS, CDR2 YYNGEE. The CDR3 runs 13 residues. V shed 0 bases and J shed 5 bases, with 9 bases lying between them.

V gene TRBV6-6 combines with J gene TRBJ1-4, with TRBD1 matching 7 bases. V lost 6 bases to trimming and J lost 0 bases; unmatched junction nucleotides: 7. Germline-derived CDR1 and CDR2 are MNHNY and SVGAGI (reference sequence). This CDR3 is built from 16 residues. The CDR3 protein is CASSSGGEATNEKLFF. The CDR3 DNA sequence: TGTGCCAGCAGCTCAGGGGGGGAGGCAACTAATGAAAAACTGTTTTTT.

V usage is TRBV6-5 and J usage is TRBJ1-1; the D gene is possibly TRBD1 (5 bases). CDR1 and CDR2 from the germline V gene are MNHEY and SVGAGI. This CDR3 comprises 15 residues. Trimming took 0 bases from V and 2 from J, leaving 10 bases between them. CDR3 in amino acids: CASSYSVRANTEAFF. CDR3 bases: TGTGCCAGCAGTTACTCGGTCAGGGCCAACACTGAAGCTTTCTTT.

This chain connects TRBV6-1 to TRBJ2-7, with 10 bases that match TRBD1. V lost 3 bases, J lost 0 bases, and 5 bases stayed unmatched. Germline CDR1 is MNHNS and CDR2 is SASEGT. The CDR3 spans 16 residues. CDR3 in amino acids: CASSDIGTGVSYEQYF. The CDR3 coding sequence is TGTGCCAGCAGTGATATTGGGACAGGGGTCTCCTACGAGCAGTACTTC.

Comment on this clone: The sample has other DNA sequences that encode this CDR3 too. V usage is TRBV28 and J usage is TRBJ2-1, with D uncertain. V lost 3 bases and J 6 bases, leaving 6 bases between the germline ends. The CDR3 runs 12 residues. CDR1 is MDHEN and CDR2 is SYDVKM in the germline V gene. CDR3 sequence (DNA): TGTGCCAGCAGTTTTTTCAGCAATGAGCAGTTCTTC. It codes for CASSFFSNEQFF. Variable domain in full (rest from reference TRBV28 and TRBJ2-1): DVKVTQSSRYLVKRTGEKVFLECVQDMDHENMFWYRQDPGLGLRLIYFSYDVKMKEKGDIPEGYSVSREKKERFSLILESASTNQTSMYLCASSFFSNEQFFGPGTRLTVL.

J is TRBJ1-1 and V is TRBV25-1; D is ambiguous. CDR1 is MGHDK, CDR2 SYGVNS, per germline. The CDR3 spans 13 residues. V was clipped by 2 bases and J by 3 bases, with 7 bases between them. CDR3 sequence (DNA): TGTGCCAGCAGTGAAGGGGAACACACTGAAGCTTTCTTT. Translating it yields CASSEGEHTEAFF.